This T cell receptor beta chain was identified in a study of T cell responses to AZD1222 COVID-19 vaccine. Findings and caveats of the study: Reports say nearly half of spike-specific TCRs go after unmutated variant regions. Repertoires were sampled only after the peak T cell response.

Second-dose timings of about 4 or about 12 weeks were pooled. The CDR3 sequence is 17 residues long. Germline V lookup: CDR1 PRHDT, CDR2 FYEKMQ (reference sequence). Trimming cost V 4 bases and J 5 bases, with 20 bases left between them. In the case of this clone: The target antigen is unknown.

Data came from immunoSEQ multiplex PCR; TCRdb stores just in-frame clones and leaves some out. The sample carries under 130,000 clones, about 88% recorded once. The TCR originated in an adult who received the AZD1222 COVID-19 vaccine. V gene TRBV13 combines with J gene TRBJ2-2; the D gene is possibly TRBD1 (5 bases). The source was peripheral blood, collected 28 days after the second AZD1222 dose. The CDR3 coding sequence is TGTGCCAGCAGCTCAACGGACACCCGAACCCGGACCGGGGAGCTGTTTTTT. Translated, it gives CASSSTDTRTRTGELFF.